Shown below are 12 T cell receptor beta chains from a single sample sequenced in a study of blood T cell repertoires in COVID-19. Sequencing was performed with immunoSEQ multiplex PCR; in TCRdb, only in-frame clones are kept and a portion is missing. This repertoire shows roughly 310,000 clones, around nine tenths found once; its top ten account for 2.6%. Sequencing used PBMCs or T cells enriched from blood (not recorded which). The origin of the receptors is a man in his sixties who had recovered from COVID-19.

V usage is TRBV7-2 and J usage is TRBJ1-1, with 7 bases identical to TRBD1. This CDR3 comprises 15 residues. Germline CDR1 is SGHTA and CDR2 is FQGNSA. V lost 2 bases, J lost 4 bases, and 7 bases stayed unmatched. The CDR3 reads CASSLYLDRATEAFF. In nucleotides, the CDR3 is TGTGCCAGCAGCTTATATCTAGACAGGGCCACTGAAGCTTTCTTT.

This sequence joins TRBV11-3 and TRBJ2-3; D unclear. V lost 5 bases and J lost 5, with 17 bases in between. Germline-derived CDR1 and CDR2 are SGHNT and YENEEA. The CDR3 spans 15 residues. CDR3 protein: CASSAAPVQGDTQYF. The CDR3 DNA is TGTGCCAGCAGCGCAGCGCCCGTTCAAGGAGATACGCAGTATTTT.

The chain combines TRBV10-3 with TRBJ1-6, with D possibly TRBD1 on 5 matching bases. CDR3 length equals 13 residues. The germline V gene encodes CDR1 ENHRY and CDR2 SYGVKD. V was cut by 9 bases and J by 8 bases, with 14 bases left in between. CDR3 sequence: CAITKARDSPLHF. CDR3 bases: TGTGCCATAACTAAGGCCAGGGATTCACCCCTCCACTTT.

The V gene is TRBV29-1, the J gene TRBJ1-1; 7 bases agree with TRBD1. Germline V CDR1 and CDR2: SQVTM, ANQGSEA. The CDR3 loop spans 14 amino acids. With 7 bases clipped from V and 2 bases from J, the junction kept 10 bases outside the gene matches. DNA for the CDR3: TGCAGCGCCCAGACAGGGCTCGTTAACACTGAAGCTTTCTTT. Translating it yields CSAQTGLVNTEAFF.

The chain joins TRBV9 to TRBJ1-5; perhaps TRBD1 as D (5 bases). This CDR3 contains 14 residues. V shed 0 bases and J shed 9 bases, with 13 bases lying between them. Germline V CDR1 and CDR2: SGDLS, YYNGEE. The CDR3 region is CASSVVPGEGPQHF. In DNA form, the CDR3 reads TGTGCCAGCAGCGTAGTTCCGGGGGAAGGGCCCCAGCATTTT.

The chain employs TRBV9 and TRBJ1-1; 7 positions match TRBD1. The V and J ends lost 0 bases and 6 bases, in that order; junction bases with no gene match: 5. This CDR3 spans 14 amino acids. Germline values: CDR1 SGDLS, CDR2 YYNGEE. The CDR3 spells CASSVGGQPSEAFF. DNA for the CDR3: TGTGCCAGCAGCGTAGGGGGACAGCCCTCTGAAGCTTTCTTT.

The V gene is TRBV6-5, the J gene TRBJ1-2; the D gene is possibly TRBD1 (5 bases). V dropped 7 bases and J dropped 7 bases, with 16 bases sitting between them. The germline V gene encodes CDR1 MNHEY and CDR2 SVGAGI. The CDR3 has 13 amino acids. CDR3 loop: CASKVAGILGYTF. The CDR3 DNA is TGTGCCAGCAAAGTCGCAGGGATTCTTGGCTACACCTTC.

This chain connects TRBV7-2 to TRBJ1-1, with TRBD1 matching 9 bases. In germline, CDR1 is SGHTA, CDR2 FQGNSA. This CDR3 contains 14 residues. With V trimmed by 5 bases and J by 11 bases, 12 bases remained unmatched. The DNA for the CDR3 is TGTGCCAGCAGCCCATCCGGGACAGGGATTCGGGCTTTCTTT. Translated: CASSPSGTGIRAFF. The variable domain in full, with the rest retrieved from reference TRBV7-2 and TRBJ1-1, is GAGVSQSPSNKVTEKGKDVELRCDPISGHTALYWYRQSLGQGLEFLIYFQGNSAPDKSGLPSDRFSAERTGGSVSTLTIQRTQQEDSAVYLCASSPSGTGIRAFFGQGTRLTVV.

The genes are TRBV28 and TRBJ1-2; a possible D gene is TRBD1 (6 bases). This CDR3 contains 12 residues. V gave up 6 bases and J gave up 8 bases, with 13 bases separating them. The V gene's germline CDR1 is MDHEN and CDR2 SYDVKM. The CDR3 DNA follows: TGTGCCAGCAGCTCGGGGGGGCTCGGCTACACCTTC. It yields the protein CASSSGGLGYTF.

The chain links TRBV18 to TRBJ1-3; TRBD1 might be the D (6 bases). Trimming removed 1 base from V and 0 bases from J, with 16 bases in between. Per germline, CDR1 KGHSH and CDR2 LQKENI. This CDR3 spans 18 amino acids. The CDR3 DNA is TGTGCCAGCTCACCACGGATAAACAGGGAGAGCTCTGGAAACACCATATATTTT. It encodes CASSPRINRESSGNTIYF.

In regard to this clone: Other nucleotide sequences in the sample specify the same CDR3. This sequence joins TRBV18 and TRBJ1-2, with D uncertain. The CDR3 consists of 14 residues. With 2 bases removed from V and 2 bases from J, the gap between germline ends came to 9 bases. In germline, CDR1 is KGHSH, CDR2 LQKENI. CDR3 in amino acids: CASSPGDSNYGYTF. The CDR3 DNA follows: TGTGCCAGCTCACCAGGAGACTCCAACTATGGCTACACCTTC.

This rearrangement joins TRBV28 to TRBJ2-1, with 8 bases that match TRBD2. Germline trimming cut 7 bases from V and 0 bases from J; bases unmatched to any gene: 5. The CDR3 extends over 15 amino acids. Germline V gene lookup returns CDR1 MDHEN and CDR2 SYDVKM. The CDR3 protein is CASNLAGPSYNEQFF. The CDR3 DNA follows: TGTGCCAGCAACCTAGCGGGCCCCTCCTACAATGAGCAGTTCTTC.